Listed below are T cell receptor beta chains from one sample, sequenced in a study of cytomegalovirus exposure and HLA in healthy donors. TCRdb's table, derived via immunoSEQ multiplex PCR, lists solely in-frame clones and lacks some. This table has roughly 170,000 clones, approximately 85% appearing once. Source material: PBMCs. Receptors originate from a girl aged 5-17 years in good health and CMV-seropositive. CDR3s leave out the opening cysteine and the closing phenylalanine or tryptophan.

ASSWTGNEQF	TRBV6-1	TRBJ2-1
AWSPTREAF	TRBV30	TRBJ1-1
ASSAVAGYYEQY	TRBV6-5	TRBJ2-7
ASTKAGAYYEQY	TRBV27	TRBJ2-7
ASPAAGANYEQY	TRBV6-1	TRBJ2-7
ASSVRSRSRGEQF	TRBV9	TRBJ2-1
ASSLSQQGGYEQY	TRBV7-9	TRBJ2-7
ASVGTGGDEKLF	TRBV12-5	TRBJ1-4
ARISHRQLSNQPQH	TRBV9	TRBJ1-5
ASSHSPGDTEAF	TRBV4-1	TRBJ1-1
ASNPTGGYEQY	TRBV5-6	-
ASGGRLQETQY	TRBV6-1	TRBJ2-5
ASSLIGTEAF	TRBV7-8	TRBJ1-1
ASSPRAGGSNEQF	TRBV18	TRBJ2-1
AISESDTYEQY	TRBV10-3	-
ASSLVEGRAEAF	TRBV5-1	TRBJ1-1